This T cell receptor (beta chain) was sequenced in a study of T-cell reconstitution after alpha-beta-depleted transplantation in children. Unique molecular identifiers featured in how the TCRbeta library was prepared. In TCRdb, the PCR reads were re-called with MiXCR into one record per CDR3 protein. The sample yields 500,000 to 600,000 distinct CDR3 sequences, approximately 30% seen once. Germline V gene data show CDR1 as SSHAT and CDR2 as FNYEAQ (reference sequence). The CDR3 has 14 residues. V was clipped by 1 base and J by 3 bases, with 9 bases between them. Only a few counts were recorded for this clonotype.

The genes are TRBV7-7 and TRBJ2-5; no clear D. This clonotype was obtained from a human donor who donated a stem cell graft to a child with aplastic anemia. Sample: PBMCs from the stem cell graft donor, taken from the stem cell graft. The CDR3 here is CASSLELGKETQYF. In DNA, the CDR3 is TGTGCCAGCAGCTTAGAGTTGGGAAAAGAGACCCAGTACTTC.